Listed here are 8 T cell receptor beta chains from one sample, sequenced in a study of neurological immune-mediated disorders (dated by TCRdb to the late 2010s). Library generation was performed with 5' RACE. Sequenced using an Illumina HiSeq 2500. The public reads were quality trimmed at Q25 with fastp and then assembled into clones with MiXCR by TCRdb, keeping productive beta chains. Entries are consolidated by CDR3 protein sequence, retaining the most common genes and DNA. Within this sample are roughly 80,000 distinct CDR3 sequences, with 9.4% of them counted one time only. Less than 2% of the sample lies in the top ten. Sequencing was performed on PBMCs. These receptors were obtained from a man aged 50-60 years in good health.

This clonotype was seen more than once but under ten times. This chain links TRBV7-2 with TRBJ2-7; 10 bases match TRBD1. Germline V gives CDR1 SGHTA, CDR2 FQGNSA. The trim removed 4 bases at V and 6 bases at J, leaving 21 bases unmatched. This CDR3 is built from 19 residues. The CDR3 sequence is CASSSWGGTGATRKGEQYF. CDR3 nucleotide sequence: TGTGCCAGCAGCTCCTGGGGGGGGACAGGGGCCACTCGGAAGGGCGAGCAGTACTTC.

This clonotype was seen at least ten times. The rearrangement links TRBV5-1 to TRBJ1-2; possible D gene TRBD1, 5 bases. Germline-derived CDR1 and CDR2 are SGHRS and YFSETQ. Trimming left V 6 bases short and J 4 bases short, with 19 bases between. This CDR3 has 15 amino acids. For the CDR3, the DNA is TGCGCCAGCAACCCGGCGGGGCAGGGACCCTATGGCTACACCTTC. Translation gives CASNPAGQGPYGYTF.

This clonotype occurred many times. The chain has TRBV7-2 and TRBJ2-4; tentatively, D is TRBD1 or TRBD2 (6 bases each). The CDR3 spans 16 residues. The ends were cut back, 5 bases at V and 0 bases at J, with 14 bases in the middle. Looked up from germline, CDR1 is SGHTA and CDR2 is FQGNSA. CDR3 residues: CASSLGAGLAKNIQYF. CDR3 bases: TGTGCCAGCAGCCTGGGGGCGGGGTTAGCCAAAAACATTCAGTACTTC.

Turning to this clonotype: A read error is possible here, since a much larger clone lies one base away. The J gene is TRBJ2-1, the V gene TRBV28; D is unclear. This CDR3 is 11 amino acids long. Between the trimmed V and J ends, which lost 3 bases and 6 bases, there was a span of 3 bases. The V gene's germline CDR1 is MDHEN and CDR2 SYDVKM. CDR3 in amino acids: CASSFSNEQFF. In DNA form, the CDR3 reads TGTGCCAGCAGTTTTTCCAATGAGCAGTTCTTC. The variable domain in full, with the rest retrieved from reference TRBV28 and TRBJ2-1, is DVKVTQSSRYLVKRTGEKVFLECVQDMDHENMFWYRQDPGLGLRLIYFSYDVKMKEKGDIPEGYSVSREKKERFSLILESASTNQTSMYLCASSFSNEQFFGPGTRLTVL.

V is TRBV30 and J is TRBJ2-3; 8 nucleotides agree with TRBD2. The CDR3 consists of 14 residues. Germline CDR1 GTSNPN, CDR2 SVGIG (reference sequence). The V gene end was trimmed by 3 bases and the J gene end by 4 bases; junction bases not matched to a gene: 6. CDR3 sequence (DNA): TGTGCCTGGAGCATAACTAGCGGCCCAGATACGCAGTATTTT. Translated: CAWSITSGPDTQYF.

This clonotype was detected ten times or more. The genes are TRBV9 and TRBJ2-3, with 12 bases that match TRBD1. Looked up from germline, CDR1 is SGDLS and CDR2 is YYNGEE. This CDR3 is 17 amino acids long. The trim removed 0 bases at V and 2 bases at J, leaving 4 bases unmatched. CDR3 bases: TGTGCCAGCAGCGTAGCCCGGGACAGGGGGCCCACAGATACGCAGTATTTT. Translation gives CASSVARDRGPTDTQYF.

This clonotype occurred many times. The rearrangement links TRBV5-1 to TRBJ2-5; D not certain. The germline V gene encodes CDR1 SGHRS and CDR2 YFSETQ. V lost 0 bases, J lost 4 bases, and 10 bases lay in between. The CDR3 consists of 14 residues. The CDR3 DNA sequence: TGCGCCAGCAGCTTGGTTACAGTACCAGAGACCCAGTACTTC. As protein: CASSLVTVPETQYF.

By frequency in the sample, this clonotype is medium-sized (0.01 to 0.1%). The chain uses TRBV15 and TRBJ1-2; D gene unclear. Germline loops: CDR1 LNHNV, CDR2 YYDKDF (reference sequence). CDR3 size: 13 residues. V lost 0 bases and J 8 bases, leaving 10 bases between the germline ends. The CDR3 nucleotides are TGTGCCACCAGCAGAGAAGAGGGCGACGGCTACACCTTC. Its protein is CATSREEGDGYTF. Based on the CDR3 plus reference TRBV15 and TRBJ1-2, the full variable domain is DAMVIQNPRYQVTQFGKPVTLSCSQTLNHNVMYWYQQKSSQAPKLLFHYYDKDFNNEADTPDNFQSRRPNTSFCFLDIRSPGLGDTAMYLCATSREEGDGYTFGSGTRLTVV.